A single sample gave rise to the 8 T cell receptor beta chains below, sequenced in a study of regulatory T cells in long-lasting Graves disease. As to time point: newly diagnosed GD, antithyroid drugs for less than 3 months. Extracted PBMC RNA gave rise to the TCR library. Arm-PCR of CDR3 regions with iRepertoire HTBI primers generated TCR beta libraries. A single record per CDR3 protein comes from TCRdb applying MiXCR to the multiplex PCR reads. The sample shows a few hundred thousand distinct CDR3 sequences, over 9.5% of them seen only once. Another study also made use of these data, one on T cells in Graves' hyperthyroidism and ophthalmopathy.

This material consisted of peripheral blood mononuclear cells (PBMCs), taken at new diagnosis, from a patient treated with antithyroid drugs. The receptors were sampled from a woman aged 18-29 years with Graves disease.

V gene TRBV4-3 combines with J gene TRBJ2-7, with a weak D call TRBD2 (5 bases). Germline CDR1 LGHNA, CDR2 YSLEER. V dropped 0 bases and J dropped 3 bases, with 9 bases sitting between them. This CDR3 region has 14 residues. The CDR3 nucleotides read TGCGCCAGCAGCCAAGATTTTGCGGGCTACGAGCAGTACTTC. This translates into CASSQDFAGYEQYF.

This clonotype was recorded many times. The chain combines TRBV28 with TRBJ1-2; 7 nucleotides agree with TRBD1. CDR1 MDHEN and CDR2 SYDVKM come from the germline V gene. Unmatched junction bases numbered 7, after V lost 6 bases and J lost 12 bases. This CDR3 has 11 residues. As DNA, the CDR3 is TGTGCCAGCAGCTGGGACAGCCGGAACACCTTC. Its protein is CASSWDSRNTF.

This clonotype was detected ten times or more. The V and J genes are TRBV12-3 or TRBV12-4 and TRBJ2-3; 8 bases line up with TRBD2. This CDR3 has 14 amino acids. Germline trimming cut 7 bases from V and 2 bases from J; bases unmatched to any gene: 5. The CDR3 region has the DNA TGTGCCAGCAAAGCGGGAGCGACCACAGATACGCAGTATTTT. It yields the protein CASKAGATTDTQYF.

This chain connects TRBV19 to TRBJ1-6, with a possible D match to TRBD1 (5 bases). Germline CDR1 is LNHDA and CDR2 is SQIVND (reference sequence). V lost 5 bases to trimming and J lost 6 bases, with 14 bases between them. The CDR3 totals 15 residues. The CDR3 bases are TGTGCCAGTAGTTTGGGGGAACGGATTAATTCACCCCTCCACTTT. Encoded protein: CASSLGERINSPLHF.

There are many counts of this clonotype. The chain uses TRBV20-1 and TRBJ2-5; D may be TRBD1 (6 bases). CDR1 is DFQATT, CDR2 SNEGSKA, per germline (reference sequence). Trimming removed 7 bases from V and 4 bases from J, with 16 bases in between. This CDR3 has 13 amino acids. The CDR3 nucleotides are TGCAGTGGCACACAGGGTGTGGGAGAGACCCAGTACTTC. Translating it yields CSGTQGVGETQYF.

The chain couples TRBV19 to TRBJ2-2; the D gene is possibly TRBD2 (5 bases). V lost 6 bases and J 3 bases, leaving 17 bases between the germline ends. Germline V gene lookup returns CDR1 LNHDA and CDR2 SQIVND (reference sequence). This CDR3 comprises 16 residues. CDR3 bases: TGTGCCAGTAGGCTACCCGGCGGGCCTTACACCGGGGAGCTGTTTTTT. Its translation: CASRLPGGPYTGELFF.

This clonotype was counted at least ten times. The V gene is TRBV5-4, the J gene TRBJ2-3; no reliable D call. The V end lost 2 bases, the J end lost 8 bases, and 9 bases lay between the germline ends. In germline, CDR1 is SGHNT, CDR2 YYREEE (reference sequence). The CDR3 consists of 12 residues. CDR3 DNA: TGTGCCAGCAGCTTAAATGAGGCTACGCAGTATTTT. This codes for CASSLNEATQYF. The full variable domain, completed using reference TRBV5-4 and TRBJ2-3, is ETGVTQSPTHLIKTRGQQVTLRCSSQSGHNTVSWYQQALGQGPQFIFQYYREEENGRGNFPPRFSGLQFPNYSSELNVNALELDDSALYLCASSLNEATQYFGPGTRLTVL.

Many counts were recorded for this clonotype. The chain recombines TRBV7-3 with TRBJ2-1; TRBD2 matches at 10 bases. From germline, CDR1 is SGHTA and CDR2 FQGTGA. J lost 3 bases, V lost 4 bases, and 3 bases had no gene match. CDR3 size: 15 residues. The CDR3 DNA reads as TGTGCCAGCAGCTGGCTAGCGGGGGACTACAATGAGCAGTTCTTC. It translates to CASSWLAGDYNEQFF.